This T cell receptor beta chain was retrieved from a study of blood T cell repertoires in COVID-19. Study details: PBMCs, B-cell-depleted T cells, or T cells were the source of the cDNA or gDNA that made up the material.

Germline V gene data show CDR1 as SEHNR and CDR2 as FQNEAQ (reference sequence). V trimming: 6 bases; J trimming: 4 bases; junction bases outside the gene matches: 5. The CDR3 runs to 13 residues. The data were produced by immunoSEQ multiplex PCR, yet TCRdb's version contains in-frame clones alone and is incomplete. In the table there are about 90,000 clones, just under 85% of which are singletons. Sequencing used peripheral blood. This sequence joins TRBV7-9 and TRBJ1-2, with 7 bases lining up with TRBD1. The source of this sequence is a woman in her seventies with active or convalescent COVID-19. As DNA, the CDR3 is TGTGCCAGCAGACCACAGGGGTCCTATGGCTACACCTTC. Encoded protein: CASRPQGSYGYTF.